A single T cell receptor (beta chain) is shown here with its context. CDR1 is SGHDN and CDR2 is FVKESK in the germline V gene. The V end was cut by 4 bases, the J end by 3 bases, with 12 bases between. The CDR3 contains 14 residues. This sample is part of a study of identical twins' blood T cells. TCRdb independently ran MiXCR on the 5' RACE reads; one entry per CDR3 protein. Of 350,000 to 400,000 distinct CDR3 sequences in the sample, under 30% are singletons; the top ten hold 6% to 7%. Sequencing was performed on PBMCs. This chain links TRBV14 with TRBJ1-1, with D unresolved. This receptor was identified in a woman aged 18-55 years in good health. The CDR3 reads CASSRTKRDTEAFF. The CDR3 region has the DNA TGTGCCAGCAGCCGGACGAAACGGGACACTGAAGCTTTCTTT.